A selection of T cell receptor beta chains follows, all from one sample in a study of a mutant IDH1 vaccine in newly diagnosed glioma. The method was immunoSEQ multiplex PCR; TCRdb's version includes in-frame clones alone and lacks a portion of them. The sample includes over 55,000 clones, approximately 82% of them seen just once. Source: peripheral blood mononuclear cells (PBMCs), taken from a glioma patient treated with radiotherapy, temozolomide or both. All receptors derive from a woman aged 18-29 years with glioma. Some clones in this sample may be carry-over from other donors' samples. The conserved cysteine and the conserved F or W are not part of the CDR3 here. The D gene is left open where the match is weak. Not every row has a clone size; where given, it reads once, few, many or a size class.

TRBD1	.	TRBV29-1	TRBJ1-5	SVVGTGTGGNQPQH
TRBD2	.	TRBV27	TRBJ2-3	ASSSGGLDTQY
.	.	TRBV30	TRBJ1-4	AWSDGPDEKLF
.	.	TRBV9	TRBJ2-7	ASSGTIDREQY
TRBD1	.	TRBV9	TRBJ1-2	ASSVGQGYGYT
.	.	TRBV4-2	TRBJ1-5	ASSQGFGSDQPQH
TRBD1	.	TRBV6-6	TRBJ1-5	ASSTGTDNQPQH
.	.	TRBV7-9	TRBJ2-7	ASSFRPYEQY
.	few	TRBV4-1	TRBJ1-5	ASSQDRAPNNQPQH
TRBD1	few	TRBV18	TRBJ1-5	ASSPFSRGQSNQPQH
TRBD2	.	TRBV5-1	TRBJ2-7	ASSLGATSGNYEQY
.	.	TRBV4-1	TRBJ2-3	ASSQDLGAQY
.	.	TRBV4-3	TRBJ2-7	ASSHGTGRYEQY
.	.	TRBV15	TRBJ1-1	ATSRGGVTEAF
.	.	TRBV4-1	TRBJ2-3	ASSLERASDTQY
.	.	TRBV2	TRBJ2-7	ASRPKDFPSYEQY
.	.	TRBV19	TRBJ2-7	ASSIAGGAIYEQY
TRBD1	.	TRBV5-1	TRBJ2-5	ASSPGTGQETQY
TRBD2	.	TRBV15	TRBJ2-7	ATGAGVSYEQY
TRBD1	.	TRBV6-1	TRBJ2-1	ASSPGTGGNEQF
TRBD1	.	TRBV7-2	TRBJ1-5	ASSLRTGRNQPQH
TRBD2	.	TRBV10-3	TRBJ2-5	AISVGGRETQY
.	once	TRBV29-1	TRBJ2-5	SGQMGATPRETQY